The T cell receptor (beta chain) described here comes from a study of shared clonotypes between healthy human individuals. Data came from immunoSEQ multiplex PCR; TCRdb stores just in-frame clones and leaves some out. The sample lists approximately 980,000 clones; approximately 80% were seen once. This clone was recorded many times. Per the germline V gene, CDR1 is SGDLS and CDR2 is YYNGEE. The trim removed 4 bases at V and 6 bases at J, leaving 7 bases unmatched. This CDR3 is 14 amino acids long. Sequencing was done on a sample of memory CD4+ T cells sorted from blood. Subset noted: CD45RA-negative fraction. The rearrangement joins TRBV9 to TRBJ2-7; 10 bases line up with TRBD1. The origin of this receptor is a man between 18 and 35 years old in good health. Here the CDR3 reads CASSPRQGAGEQYF. For the CDR3, the DNA is TGTGCCAGCAGCCCGCGACAGGGGGCGGGCGAGCAGTACTTC. Combining the CDR3 with reference TRBV9 and TRBJ2-7 gives the whole variable domain DSGVTQTPKHLITATGQRVTLRCSPRSGDLSVYWYQQSLDQGLQFLIQYYNGEERAKGNILERFSAQQFPDLHSELNLSSLELGDSALYFCASSPRQGAGEQYFGPGTRLTVT.